The TCR beta chain described here comes from a study of shared clonotypes between healthy human individuals. The study's findings and limits: It was the non-shared clonotypes that had lower generation probabilities than clonotypes shared by all four donors.

The CDR3 covers 18 residues. CDR1 SGHRS and CDR2 YFSETQ come from the germline V gene. The ends lost 1 base at V and 3 bases at J; junction bases unmatched: 12. Genomic DNA (from each subset) was split evenly across several immunoSEQ plates. Generated by immunoSEQ multiplex PCR, the TCRdb table keeps only in-frame clones and is missing some. Altogether approximately 940,000 clones are present, approximately 76% being singletons, with the ten largest covering approximately 1.5%. This clone was counted between two and nine times. Its target is not known. Each donor was a Caucasian adult residing in Nashville, Tennessee.

The sequencing input was memory CD4+ T cells sorted from blood. The subset denotes: CD45RA-negative fraction. This TCR was sampled from a man between 18 and 29 years old in good health. V and J are TRBV5-1 and TRBJ2-2; TRBD1 matches at 7 bases. CDR3 region: CASSLRSPRDSYTGELFF. CDR3 DNA sequence: TGCGCCAGCAGCTTGAGAAGTCCACGGGACAGCTACACCGGGGAGCTGTTTTTT. The full variable domain, rest sourced from reference TRBV5-1 and TRBJ2-2, is KAGVTQTPRYLIKTRGQQVTLSCSPISGHRSVSWYQQTPGQGLQFLFEYFSETQRNKGNFPGRFSGRQFSNSRSEMNVSTLELGDSALYLCASSLRSPRDSYTGELFFGEGSRLTVL.